This is a list of T cell receptor beta chains from one sample in a study of blood T cells in healthy people across ages. One entry per CDR3 protein, called by TCRdb with MiXCR from the 5' RACE reads. The sample consists of some 900,000 distinct CDR3 sequences, around 46% of them appearing once. The material sequenced was blood. The receptor set was obtained from a man under 40 in good health. Both conserved end residues are part of each CDR3. The D gene is left open where the match is weak. Rows may omit the clone size; those that give it use once, few, many or a size class.

>TRBD1|TRBV13|TRBJ2-5|few
CASSSDRETQETQYF
TGTGCCAGCAGTTCAGACAGGGAAACCCAAGAGACCCAGTACTTC
>TRBD1|TRBV28|TRBJ1-2|NA
CASRAGQGGYGYTF
TGTGCCAGCAGGGCGGGACAGGGGGGCTATGGCTACACCTTC
>TRBD1|TRBV29-1|TRBJ1-1|few
CSVAGQANTEAFF
TGCAGCGTCGCCGGACAGGCAAACACTGAAGCTTTCTTT
>NA|TRBV7-2|TRBJ1-4|few
CASSLRFPGTNEKLFF
TGTGCCAGCAGTCTTAGGTTCCCAGGGACTAATGAAAAACTGTTTTTT
>NA|TRBV6-4|TRBJ1-6|many
CASSDSGGSPLHF
TGTGCCAGCAGTGACTCGGGGGGTTCACCCCTCCACTTT
>NA|TRBV9|TRBJ2-1|NA
CASSVRLVANEQFF
TGTGCCAGCAGCGTCCGGCTAGTGGCCAATGAGCAGTTCTTC
>NA|TRBV24-1|TRBJ2-3|NA
CATSDLREPSTDTQYF
TGTGCCACCAGTGATTTGCGGGAACCTAGCACAGATACGCAGTATTTT
>TRBD1|TRBV7-9|TRBJ2-3|NA
CASSPKQIGGNTRDTQYF
TGTGCCAGCAGCCCGAAGCAAATAGGGGGCAACACGAGGGATACGCAGTATTTT
>NA|TRBV20-1|TRBJ2-7|NA
CSASRGDYEQYF
TGCAGTGCTAGTAGAGGGGACTACGAGCAGTACTTC
>TRBD2|TRBV29-1|TRBJ2-3|few
CSVETSSPQYF
TGCAGCGTTGAGACTAGCTCTCCGCAGTATTTT
>NA|TRBV7-2|TRBJ1-4|NA
CASSLGSPLENEKLFF
TGTGCCAGCAGCTTAGGGTCTCCACTAGAGAATGAAAAACTGTTTTTT
>NA|TRBV18|TRBJ1-1|NA
CASSPTPGLANTEAFF
TGTGCCAGCTCACCGACACCCGGGTTGGCGAACACTGAAGCTTTCTTT
>TRBD1|TRBV27|TRBJ2-7|NA
CATQDRGDYEQYF
TGTGCCACCCAGGACAGGGGGGACTACGAGCAGTACTTC
>NA|TRBV11-2|TRBJ2-6|NA
CASSLAVGLTGANVLTF
TGTGCCAGCAGCTTAGCTGTGGGACTTACTGGGGCCAACGTCCTGACTTTC
>TRBD1|TRBV7-2|TRBJ1-4|NA
CASSFQDRGPEKLFF
TGTGCCAGCAGCTTCCAGGACAGGGGGCCTGAAAAACTGTTTTTT
>TRBD1|TRBV20-1|TRBJ1-1|NA
CSATDRGHGTEAFF
TGCAGTGCAACCGACAGGGGGCACGGAACTGAAGCTTTCTTT
>TRBD2|TRBV10-3|TRBJ2-4|NA
CVISESLAALEQYF
TGTGTCATCAGTGAGTCACTAGCGGCCCTGGAGCAGTACTTC
>TRBD1|TRBV11-1|TRBJ2-1|NA
CASLGDRSYNEQFF
TGTGCCAGCCTGGGGGACAGGAGCTACAATGAGCAGTTCTTC
>NA|TRBV20-1|TRBJ2-7|NA
CSARGSYSSYEQYF
TGCAGTGCTAGAGGATCCTACAGTTCCTACGAGCAGTACTTC
>NA|TRBV4-2|TRBJ1-3|NA
CASSRSGGLSGNTIYF
TGTGCCAGCAGCCGATCAGGCGGACTCTCTGGAAACACCATATATTTT
>NA|TRBV9|TRBJ2-3|many
CASSVAGGRGDTQYF
TGTGCCAGCAGCGTAGCTGGGGGCCGAGGAGATACGCAGTATTTT
>TRBD2|TRBV6-5|TRBJ2-1|NA
CASSYLASGGYNEQFF
TGTGCCAGCAGTTACTTGGCTAGCGGGGGGTACAATGAGCAGTTCTTC
>TRBD1|TRBV6-2/TRBV6-3|TRBJ2-7|NA
CASSAGTGSSEQYF
TGTGCCAGCAGCGCCGGGACAGGGAGTTCCGAGCAGTACTTC
>TRBD1|TRBV28|TRBJ1-1|NA
CASTSETGLNTEAFF
TGTGCCAGCACCTCAGAGACAGGGTTGAACACTGAAGCTTTCTTT
>NA|TRBV20-1|TRBJ2-7|few
CSARDPESYEQYF
TGCAGTGCTAGGGACCCGGAGTCCTACGAGCAGTACTTC
>TRBD1|TRBV28|TRBJ2-1|NA
CASSLPGQGLHEQFF
TGTGCCAGCAGTTTACCGGGACAGGGTTTGCATGAGCAGTTCTTC
>NA|TRBV15|TRBJ1-2|few
CATSRGESGLYGYTF
TGTGCCACCAGCAGAGGGGAGTCCGGACTCTATGGCTACACCTTC
>TRBD1|TRBV7-9|TRBJ1-3|NA
CASSFDSGTGEGSSGNTIYF
TGTGCCAGCAGCTTTGATTCGGGGACAGGGGAGGGATCTTCTGGAAACACCATATATTTT
>NA|TRBV20-1|TRBJ2-7|NA
CSARVGTRTLSYEQYF
TGCAGTGCTAGAGTTGGGACACGTACTCTCTCCTACGAGCAGTACTTC
>NA|TRBV15|TRBJ2-5|NA
CATSRGDQQETQYF
TGTGCCACCAGCAGAGGTGACCAACAAGAGACCCAGTACTTC
>NA|TRBV27|TRBJ1-1|NA
CASSFAGDTEAFF
TGTGCCAGCAGTTTCGCAGGGGACACTGAAGCTTTCTTT
>NA|TRBV20-1|TRBJ2-3|NA
CSATVAGPSTDMQYF
TGCAGTGCTACGGTGGCGGGCCCGAGCACAGATATGCAGTATTTT
>NA|TRBV5-1|TRBJ1-6|NA
CASSLTSQGHSPLHF
TGCGCCAGCAGCTTGACATCGCAGGGACACTCACCCCTCCACTTT
>NA|TRBV4-3|TRBJ2-7|NA
CASSQDLSTAYEQYF
TGCGCCAGCAGCCAAGATCTCAGTACAGCCTACGAGCAGTACTTC
>NA|TRBV29-1|TRBJ2-3|NA
CSVDVGTDTQYF
TGCAGCGTTGATGTGGGCACAGATACGCAGTATTTT
>TRBD2|TRBV4-2|TRBJ2-3|NA
CASSQVIAGAGTDTQYF
TGTGCCAGCAGCCAAGTAATAGCGGGAGCAGGCACAGATACGCAGTATTTT
>TRBD1|TRBV3-1|TRBJ1-1|few
CASSLGGAGGKSEAFF
TGTGCCAGCAGCCTGGGGGGGGCAGGGGGGAAATCTGAAGCTTTCTTT
>NA|TRBV5-1|TRBJ2-3|NA
CASSLAARAADTQYF
TGCGCCAGCAGCTTGGCCGCCAGGGCAGCAGATACGCAGTATTTT
>NA|TRBV5-1|TRBJ2-3|NA
CASSPDSRTDTQYF
TGCGCCAGCAGCCCGGACTCGCGCACAGATACGCAGTATTTT
>NA|TRBV10-3|TRBJ2-7|few
CAISEPKFSRYEQYF
TGTGCCATCAGTGAGCCGAAATTCTCACGATACGAGCAGTACTTC
>TRBD1|TRBV7-2|TRBJ1-2|NA
CASSLSTGAGYTF
TGTGCCAGCAGCTTGTCGACAGGGGCCGGCTACACCTTC